This TCR beta chain was sequenced in a study of T cell responses to AZD1222 COVID-19 vaccine. Here immunoSEQ multiplex PCR was the method, and the copy in TCRdb shows in-frame clones only, minus some. The data hold about 94,000 clones, with roughly 90% observed a single time. The junction had 8 bases not matched to a gene; V was cut back by 8 bases and J by 1 base. CDR3 size: 15 residues. Germline V lookup: CDR1 SNHLY, CDR2 FYNNEI. Concerning this clone: Its antigen is unidentified.

Notes on the study in general: Donors were mostly white British, more females; clonal diversity possibly underestimated. Of spike-specific TCRs, nearly half reportedly target regions left unmutated in variants.

The chain joins TRBV2 to TRBJ2-5; 9 bases map to TRBD1. The TCR originated in an adult who received the AZD1222 COVID-19 vaccine. The sample consisted of peripheral blood, taken 28 days after the second AZD1222 dose. The CDR3 DNA is TGTGCCAGCGGGGAAAACAGGGGGCTCCAAGAGACCCAGTACTTC. It specifies CASGENRGLQETQYF. Drawing the rest from reference TRBV2 and TRBJ2-5, the complete variable domain is EPEVTQTPSHQVTQMGQEVILRCVPISNHLYFYWYRQILGQKVEFLVSFYNNEISEKSEIFDDQFSVERPDGSNFTLKIRSTKLEDSAMYFCASGENRGLQETQYFGPGTRLLVL.